This note documents a single TCR beta chain sequence. Its antigen is not identified. This record comes from a study of cytomegalovirus exposure and HLA in healthy donors. Study-wide findings and caveats: A few CMV-associated chains proved CMV antigen-specific in vitro. Cytomegalovirus-associated status was assigned to more than 150 TCR beta chains.

Libraries were prepared by immunoSEQ multiplex PCR; TCRdb keeps only in-frame clonotypes and omits some of them. The sample includes under 130,000 clones, around 87% seen only once; the top ten take around 3.6%. The donors formed part of the roughly 120-subject validation cohort, distinct from the roughly 700-subject first cohort. The source of this sequence is a woman between 18 and 29 years old in good health and CMV-seropositive. Sequencing was done on a sample of PBMCs.

CDR3 DNA sequence: TGTGCCAGCAGTCCGGACAGGGGGCAGGTAGATACGCAGTATTTT. Translated: CASSPDRGQVDTQYF. The chain is built from TRBV5-4 and TRBJ2-3; 11 nucleotides line up with TRBD1. The trim removed 5 bases at V and 5 bases at J, leaving 7 bases unmatched. Germline loops: CDR1 SGHNT, CDR2 YYREEE (reference sequence). The length of the CDR3 is 15 residues.